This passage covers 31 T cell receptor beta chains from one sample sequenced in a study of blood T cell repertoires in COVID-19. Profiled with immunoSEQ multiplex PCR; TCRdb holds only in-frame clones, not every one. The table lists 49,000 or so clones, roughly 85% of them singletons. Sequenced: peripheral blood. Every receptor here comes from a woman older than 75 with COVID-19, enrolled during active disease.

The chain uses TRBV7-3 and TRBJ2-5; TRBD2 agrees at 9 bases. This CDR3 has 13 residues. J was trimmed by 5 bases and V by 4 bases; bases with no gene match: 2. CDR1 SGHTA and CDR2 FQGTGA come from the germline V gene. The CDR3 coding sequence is TGTGCCAGCAGCTCCGGACTAGCGGAGACCCAGTACTTC. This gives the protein CASSSGLAETQYF.

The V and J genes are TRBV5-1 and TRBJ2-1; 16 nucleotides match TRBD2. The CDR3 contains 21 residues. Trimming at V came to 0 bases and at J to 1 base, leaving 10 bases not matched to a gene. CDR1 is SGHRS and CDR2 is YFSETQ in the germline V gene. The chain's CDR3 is CASSLAGGTSGRARSYNEQFF. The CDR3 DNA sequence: TGCGCCAGCAGCTTGGCCGGTGGGACTAGCGGGAGGGCCAGGTCCTACAATGAGCAGTTCTTC.

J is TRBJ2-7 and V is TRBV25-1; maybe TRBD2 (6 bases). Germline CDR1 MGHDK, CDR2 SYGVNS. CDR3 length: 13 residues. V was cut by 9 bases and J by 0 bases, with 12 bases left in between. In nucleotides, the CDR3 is TGTGCCAGTTTAGCGGAGCCCTCCTACGAGCAGTACTTC. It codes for CASLAEPSYEQYF.

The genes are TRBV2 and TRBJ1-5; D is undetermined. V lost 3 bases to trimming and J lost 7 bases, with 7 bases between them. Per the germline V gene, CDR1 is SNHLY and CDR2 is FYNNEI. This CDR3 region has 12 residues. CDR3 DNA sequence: TGTGCCAGCAGTGAGCCGGTCCAGCCCCAGCATTTT. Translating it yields CASSEPVQPQHF.

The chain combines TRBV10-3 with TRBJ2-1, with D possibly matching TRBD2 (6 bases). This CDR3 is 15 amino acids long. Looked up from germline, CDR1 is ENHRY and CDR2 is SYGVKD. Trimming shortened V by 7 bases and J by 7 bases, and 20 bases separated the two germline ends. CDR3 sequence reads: CAITVDAGRENEQFF. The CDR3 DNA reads TGTGCCATCACCGTCGATGCGGGAAGGGAAAATGAGCAGTTCTTC.

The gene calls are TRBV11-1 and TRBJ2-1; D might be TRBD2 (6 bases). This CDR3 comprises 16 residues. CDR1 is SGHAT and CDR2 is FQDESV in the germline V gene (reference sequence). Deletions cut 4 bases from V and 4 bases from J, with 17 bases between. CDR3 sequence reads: CASSSWGSGQYNEQFF. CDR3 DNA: TGTGCCAGCAGCTCCTGGGGTAGCGGCCAATACAATGAGCAGTTCTTC.

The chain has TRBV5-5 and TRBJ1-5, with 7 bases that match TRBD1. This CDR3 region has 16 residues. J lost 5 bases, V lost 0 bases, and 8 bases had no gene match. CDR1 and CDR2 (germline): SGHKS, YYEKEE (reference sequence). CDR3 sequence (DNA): TGTGCCAGCAGCTTGGACTGGGCAGGGGGAGATCAGCCCCAGCATTTT. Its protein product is CASSLDWAGGDQPQHF.

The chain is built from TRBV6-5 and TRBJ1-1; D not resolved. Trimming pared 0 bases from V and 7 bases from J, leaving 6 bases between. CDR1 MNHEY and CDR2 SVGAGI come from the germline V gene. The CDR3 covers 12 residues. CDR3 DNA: TGTGCCAGCAGTTACTCGGCGGGTGAAGCTTTCTTT. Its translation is CASSYSAGEAFF.

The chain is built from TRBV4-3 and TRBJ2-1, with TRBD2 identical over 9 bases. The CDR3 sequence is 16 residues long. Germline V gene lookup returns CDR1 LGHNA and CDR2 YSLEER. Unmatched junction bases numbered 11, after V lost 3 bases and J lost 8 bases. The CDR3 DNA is TGCGCCAGCAGCCAGGGGGGTGCGGGAGGGTTCGATGAGCAGTTCTTC. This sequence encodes CASSQGGAGGFDEQFF.

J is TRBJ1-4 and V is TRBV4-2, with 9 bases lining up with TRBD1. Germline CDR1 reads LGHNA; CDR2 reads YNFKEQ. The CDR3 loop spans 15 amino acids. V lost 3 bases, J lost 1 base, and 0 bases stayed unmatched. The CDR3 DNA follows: TGTGCCAGCAGCCAGGGACAGGGAACTAATGAAAAACTGTTTTTT. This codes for CASSQGQGTNEKLFF.

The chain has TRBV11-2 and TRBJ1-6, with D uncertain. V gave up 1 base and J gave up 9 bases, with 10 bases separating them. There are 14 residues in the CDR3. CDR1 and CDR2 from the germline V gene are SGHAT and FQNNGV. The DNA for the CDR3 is TGTGCCAGCAGCTTAGTGCGCAATAGTTCACCCCTCCACTTT. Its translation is CASSLVRNSSPLHF.

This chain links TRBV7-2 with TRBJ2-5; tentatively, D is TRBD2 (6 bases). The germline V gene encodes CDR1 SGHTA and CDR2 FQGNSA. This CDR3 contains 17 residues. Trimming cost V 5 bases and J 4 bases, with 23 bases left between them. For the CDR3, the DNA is TGTGCCAGCAGCCCTAGGAGGGCAGGCCCCTCATTAGAGACCCAGTACTTC. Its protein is CASSPRRAGPSLETQYF. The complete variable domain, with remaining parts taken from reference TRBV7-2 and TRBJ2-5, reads GAGVSQSPSNKVTEKGKDVELRCDPISGHTALYWYRQSLGQGLEFLIYFQGNSAPDKSGLPSDRFSAERTGGSVSTLTIQRTQQEDSAVYLCASSPRRAGPSLETQYFGPGTRLLVL.

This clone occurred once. The CDR3 sequence is CASSQLATQETQYF. The CDR3 nucleotides are TGCGCCAGCAGCCAACTAGCGACTCAAGAGACCCAGTACTTC. This chain uses TRBV5-1 with TRBJ2-5, with 7 bases identical to TRBD2. CDR3 length: 14 residues. Trimming at V came to 4 bases and at J to 2 bases, leaving 5 bases not matched to a gene. CDR1 and CDR2 (germline): SGHRS, YFSETQ.

CDR3 amino acids: CASRGDRVGYQPQHF. CDR3 sequence (DNA): TGTGCCAGCAGAGGTGACAGGGTGGGGTATCAGCCCCAGCATTTT. The chain recombines TRBV6-5 with TRBJ1-5, with 7 bases that match TRBD1. CDR1 is MNHEY, CDR2 SVGAGI, per germline. The CDR3 is 15 amino acids. The V segment lost 6 bases and the J segment 5 bases; nucleotides outside the gene matches: 10.

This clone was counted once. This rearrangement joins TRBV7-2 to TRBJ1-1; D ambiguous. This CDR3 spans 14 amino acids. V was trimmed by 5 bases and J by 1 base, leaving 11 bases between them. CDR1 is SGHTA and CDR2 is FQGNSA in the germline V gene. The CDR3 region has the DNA TGTGCCAGCAGCGCACAGCCCGGGAACACTGAAGCTTTCTTT. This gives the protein CASSAQPGNTEAFF.

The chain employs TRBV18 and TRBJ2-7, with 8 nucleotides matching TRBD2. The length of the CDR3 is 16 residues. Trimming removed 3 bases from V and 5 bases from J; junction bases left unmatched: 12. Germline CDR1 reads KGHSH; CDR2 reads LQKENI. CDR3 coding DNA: TGTGCCAGCTCACCCCCCGGACTAGCCCTCGTGAACGAGCAGTACTTC. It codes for CASSPPGLALVNEQYF.

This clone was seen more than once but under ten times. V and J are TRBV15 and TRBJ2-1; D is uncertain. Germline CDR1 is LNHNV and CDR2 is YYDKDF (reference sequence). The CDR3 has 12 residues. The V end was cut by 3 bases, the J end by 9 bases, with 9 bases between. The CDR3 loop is CATSSESAEQFF. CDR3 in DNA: TGTGCCACCAGCAGCGAGAGCGCTGAGCAGTTCTTC.

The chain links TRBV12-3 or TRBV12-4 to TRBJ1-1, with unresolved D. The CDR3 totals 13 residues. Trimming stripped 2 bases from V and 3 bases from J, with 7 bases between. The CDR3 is CASSLRQYTEAFF. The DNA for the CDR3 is TGTGCCAGCAGTTTACGCCAGTACACTGAAGCTTTCTTT.

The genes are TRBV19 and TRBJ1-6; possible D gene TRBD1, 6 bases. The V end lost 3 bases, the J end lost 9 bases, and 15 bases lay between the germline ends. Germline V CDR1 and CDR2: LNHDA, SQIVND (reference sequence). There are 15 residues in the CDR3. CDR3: CASSISYRAPSPLHF. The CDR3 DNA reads TGTGCCAGTAGTATCTCGTACAGGGCACCTTCACCCCTCCACTTT.

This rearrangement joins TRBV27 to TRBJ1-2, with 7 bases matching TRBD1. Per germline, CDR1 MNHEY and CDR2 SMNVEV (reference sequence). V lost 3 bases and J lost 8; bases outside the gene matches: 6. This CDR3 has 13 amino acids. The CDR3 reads CASSFAGGQGYTF. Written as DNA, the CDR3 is TGTGCCAGCAGTTTCGCAGGGGGGCAGGGCTACACCTTC.

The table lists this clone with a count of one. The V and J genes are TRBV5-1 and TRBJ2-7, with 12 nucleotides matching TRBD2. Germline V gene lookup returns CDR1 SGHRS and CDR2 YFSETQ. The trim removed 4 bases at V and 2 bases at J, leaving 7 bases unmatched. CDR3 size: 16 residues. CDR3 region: CASSPPRLAGAYEQYF. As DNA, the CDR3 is TGCGCCAGCAGCCCCCCCCGACTAGCGGGAGCCTACGAGCAGTACTTC.

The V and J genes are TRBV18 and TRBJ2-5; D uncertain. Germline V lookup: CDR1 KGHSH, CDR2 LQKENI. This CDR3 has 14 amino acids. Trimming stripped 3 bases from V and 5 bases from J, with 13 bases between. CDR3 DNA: TGTGCCAGCTCACCCTCGGTCCGCACGGAGACCCAGTACTTC. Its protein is CASSPSVRTETQYF. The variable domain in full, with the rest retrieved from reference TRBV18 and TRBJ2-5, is NAGVMQNPRHLVRRRGQEARLRCSPMKGHSHVYWYRQLPEEGLKFMVYLQKENIIDESGMPKERFSAEFPKEGPSILRIQQVVRGDSAAYFCASSPSVRTETQYFGPGTRLLVL.

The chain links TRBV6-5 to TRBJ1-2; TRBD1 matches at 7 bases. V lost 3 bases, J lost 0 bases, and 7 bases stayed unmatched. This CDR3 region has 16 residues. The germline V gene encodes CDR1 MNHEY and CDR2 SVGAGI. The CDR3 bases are TGTGCCAGCAGTTATTTGGGGACAGCCTCTAACTATGGCTACACCTTC. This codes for CASSYLGTASNYGYTF.

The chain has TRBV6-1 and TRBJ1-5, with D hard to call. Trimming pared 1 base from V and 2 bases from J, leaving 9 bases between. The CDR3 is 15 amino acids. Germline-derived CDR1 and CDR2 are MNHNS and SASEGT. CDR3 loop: CASSEGGTGNQPQHF. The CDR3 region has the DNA TGTGCCAGCAGTGAAGGCGGTACCGGCAATCAGCCCCAGCATTTT.

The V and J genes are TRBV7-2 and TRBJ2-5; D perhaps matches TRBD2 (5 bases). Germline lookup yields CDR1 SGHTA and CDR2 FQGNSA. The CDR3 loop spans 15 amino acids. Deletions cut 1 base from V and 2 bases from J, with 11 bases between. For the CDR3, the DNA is TGTGCCAGCAGCTTAGGAACTAGGAGGCAAGAGACCCAGTACTTC. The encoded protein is CASSLGTRRQETQYF.

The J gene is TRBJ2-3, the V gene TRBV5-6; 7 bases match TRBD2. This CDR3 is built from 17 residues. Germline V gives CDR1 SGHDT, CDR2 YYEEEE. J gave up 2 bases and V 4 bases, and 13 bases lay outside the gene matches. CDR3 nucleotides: TGTGCCAGCAGCAGGACCTTTGGCGGGAGACTCACAGATACGCAGTATTTT. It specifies CASSRTFGGRLTDTQYF.

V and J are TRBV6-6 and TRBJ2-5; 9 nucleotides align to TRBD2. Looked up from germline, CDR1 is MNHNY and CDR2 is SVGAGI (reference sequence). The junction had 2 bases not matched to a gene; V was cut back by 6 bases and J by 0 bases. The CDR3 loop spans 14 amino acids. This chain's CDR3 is CASSGGGDQETQYF. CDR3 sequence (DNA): TGTGCCAGCAGCGGCGGGGGGGACCAAGAGACCCAGTACTTC.

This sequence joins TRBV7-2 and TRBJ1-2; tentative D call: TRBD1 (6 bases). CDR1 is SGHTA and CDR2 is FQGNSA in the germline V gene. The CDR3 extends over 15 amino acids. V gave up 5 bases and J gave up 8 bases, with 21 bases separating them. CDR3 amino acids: CASSPTDSYIRGYTF. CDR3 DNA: TGTGCCAGCAGCCCGACGGACAGCTACATTCGGGGCTACACCTTC. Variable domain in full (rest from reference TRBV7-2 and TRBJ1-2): GAGVSQSPSNKVTEKGKDVELRCDPISGHTALYWYRQSLGQGLEFLIYFQGNSAPDKSGLPSDRFSAERTGGSVSTLTIQRTQQEDSAVYLCASSPTDSYIRGYTFGSGTRLTVV.

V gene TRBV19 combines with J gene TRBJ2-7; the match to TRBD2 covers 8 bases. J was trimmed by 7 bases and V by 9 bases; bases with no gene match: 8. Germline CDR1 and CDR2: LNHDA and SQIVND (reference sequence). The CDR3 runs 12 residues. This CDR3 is CASSAGVGEQYF. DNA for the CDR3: TGTGCCAGCTCAGCGGGAGTAGGGGAGCAGTACTTC.

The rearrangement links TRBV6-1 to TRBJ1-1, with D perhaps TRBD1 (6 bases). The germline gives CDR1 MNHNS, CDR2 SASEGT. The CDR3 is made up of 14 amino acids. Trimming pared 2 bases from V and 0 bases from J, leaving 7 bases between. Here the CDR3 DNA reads TGTGCCAGCAGTGAACGACAGGTGAACACTGAAGCTTTCTTT. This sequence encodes CASSERQVNTEAFF.

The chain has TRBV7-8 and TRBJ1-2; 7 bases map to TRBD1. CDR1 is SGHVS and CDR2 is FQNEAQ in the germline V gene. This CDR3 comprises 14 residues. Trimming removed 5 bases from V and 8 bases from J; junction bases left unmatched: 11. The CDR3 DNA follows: TGTGCCAGCAGCCCAGTGGGCCAGGGGGAGGGCTACACCTTC. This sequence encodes CASSPVGQGEGYTF. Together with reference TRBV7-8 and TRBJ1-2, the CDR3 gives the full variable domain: GAGVSQSPRYKVAKRGQDVALRCDPISGHVSLFWYQQALGQGPEFLTYFQNEAQLDKSGLPSDRFFAERPEGSVSTLKIQRTQQEDSAVYLCASSPVGQGEGYTFGSGTRLTVV.